This entry is about one TCR beta chain. Its antigen remains unidentified. V trimming: 4 bases; J trimming: 2 bases; junction bases outside the gene matches: 6. This CDR3 is 18 amino acids long. CDR1 is SEHNR and CDR2 is FQNEAQ in the germline V gene (reference sequence). Incorporated into the TCR beta cDNA libraries were unique molecular identifiers, which served to reduce PCR and sequencing biases. From approximately 0.95 to 9.8 million T cells, about 500,000 cDNA molecules were obtained. TCRdb re-analysed the PCR reads in MiXCR, keeping a single row per CDR3 protein. The sample shows approximately 690,000 distinct CDR3 sequences, around 60% of them seen only once. The data originate from a study of post-analysis software for immune sequencing data. Study information: Recorded subtypes: relapsing-remitting, secondary progressive, progressive-relapsing; some patients unannotated. Study-wide findings and caveats: Samples from a shared batch, those prepared together, strongly co-clustered by F measure. Significantly decreased normalized Chao1 diversity was recorded for multiple sclerosis patients relative to controls. There were roughly 5 TRBV segments more frequent in patients than controls, and TRBV5-6, TRBV5-1 and TRBV20-1 were among them.

Specimen: blood. V and J are TRBV7-9 and TRBJ2-1; 15 bases are shared with TRBD2. The sequence derives from a girl aged 2 to 10 with multiple sclerosis. CDR3 nucleotide sequence: TGTGCCAGCAGCTCTCCACGGACTAGCGGGAGGGCCTACAATGAGCAGTTCTTC. Translation gives CASSSPRTSGRAYNEQFF.